Listed below are T cell receptor beta chains from one sample, sequenced in a study of blood T cell repertoires in COVID-19. Produced via immunoSEQ multiplex PCR; TCRdb's table is partial and in-frame only. This table has over 60,000 clones, about 78% appearing once. The material sequenced was peripheral blood. The receptors shown here come from an elderly woman with acute or convalescent COVID-19. The CDR3 runs from the conserved cysteine through the conserved F or W. A D gene is named only where the DNA matches it firmly. Clone size appears in some rows only: once, few, many, or a class for an expanded clone.

CASSSTTGPQPQHF	TGTGCCAGCAGCTCTACTACAGGGCCTCAGCCCCAGCATTTT	.	TRBJ1-5	.	TRBV7-8
CASSLVDYPGTQYF	TGTGCCAGCAGCTTAGTCGACTACCCGGGTACGCAGTATTTT	.	TRBJ2-3	few	TRBV7-8
CASSFLAGSYNEQFF	TGTGCCAGCAGCTTCCTAGCGGGAAGCTACAATGAGCAGTTCTTC	TRBD2	TRBJ2-1	.	TRBV11-1
CASRIGTLPSPLHF	TGTGCCAGCAGAATCGGGACACTTCCTTCACCCCTCCACTTT	.	TRBJ1-6	.	TRBV28
CASSLAPHRDSYNEQFF	TGTGCCAGCAGCTTAGCCCCCCACAGGGACTCCTACAATGAGCAGTTCTTC	.	TRBJ2-1	.	TRBV7-9
CASSVSSTDTQYF	TGTGCCAGCAGCGTGAGTTCCACAGATACGCAGTATTTT	.	TRBJ2-3	few	TRBV9
CASSLRTGGSTFHLGETQYF	TGTGCTAGTAGTCTGCGGACAGGGGGCTCAACTTTCCACCTAGGGGAGACCCAGTACTTC	TRBD1	TRBJ2-5	.	TRBV19
CSASRGESSTDTQYF	TGCAGTGCTAGTCGGGGGGAATCTAGCACAGATACGCAGTATTTT	TRBD2	TRBJ2-3	.	TRBV20-1
CASSVGGGRAETQYF	TGTGCCAGCAGCGTAGGGGGCGGGAGGGCCGAGACCCAGTACTTC	TRBD2	TRBJ2-5	.	TRBV9
CASRRTLLYNSPLHF	TGTGCCAGCAGACGAACTCTACTTTATAATTCACCCCTCCACTTT	.	TRBJ1-6	many	TRBV28
CASSFPGVGAYEQYF	TGCGCCAGCAGCTTCCCCGGGGTAGGCGCCTACGAGCAGTACTTC	.	TRBJ2-7	few	TRBV5-1
CAISRGDNEQFF	TGTGCCATCAGTAGGGGCGACAATGAGCAGTTCTTC	.	TRBJ2-1	.	TRBV10-3
CASSEDRAGETQYF	TGTGCCAGCAGCGAAGACAGGGCCGGGGAGACCCAGTACTTC	TRBD1	TRBJ2-5	few	TRBV2
CAAKGQENYGYTF	TGCGCCGCTAAGGGACAGGAAAACTATGGCTACACCTTC	TRBD1	TRBJ1-2	.	TRBV10-1
CASSPGQVGETQYF	TGTGCCAGCAGTCCCGGACAGGTTGGAGAGACCCAGTACTTC	TRBD1	TRBJ2-5	.	TRBV6-2/TRBV6-3
CASGRLAGGQQDTQYF	TGTGCCAGCGGGAGGCTAGCGGGAGGGCAGCAAGATACGCAGTATTTT	TRBD2	TRBJ2-3	.	TRBV7-8
CSVERDRGSYF	TGCAGCGTTGAAAGGGACAGGGGCTCGTATTTT	TRBD1	TRBJ2-3	.	TRBV29-1
CASSPRPSGSDTQYF	TGTGCCAGCAGCCCAAGGCCTAGCGGGTCAGATACGCAGTATTTT	TRBD2	TRBJ2-3	.	TRBV7-9
CASSLGDRGRNEQFF	TGTGCCAGCAGTTTGGGGGACAGGGGGAGGAATGAGCAGTTCTTC	TRBD1	TRBJ2-1	few	TRBV27
CASSLGPTGQGTTNEKLFF	TGTGCTAGCAGCTTAGGCCCCACCGGACAGGGTACAACTAATGAAAAACTGTTTTTT	TRBD1	TRBJ1-4	.	TRBV7-7
CASSPTGDTQYF	TGTGCCAGCAGCCCCACAGGAGATACGCAGTATTTT	.	TRBJ2-3	.	TRBV11-2
CASSPPGTSGSVVQYF	TGTGCCAGCAGCCCCCCCGGGACTAGCGGGAGTGTTGTGCAGTACTTC	TRBD2	TRBJ2-7	.	TRBV7-3
CASSQGSGNTEAFF	TGCGCCAGCAGCCAAGGGAGTGGAAACACTGAAGCTTTCTTT	.	TRBJ1-1	.	TRBV4-1
CASRDLSGRSYNEQFF	TGCGCCAGCAGGGACCTTAGCGGACGCTCCTACAATGAGCAGTTCTTC	.	TRBJ2-1	.	TRBV10-2
CASRRAQGAEKLFF	TGTGCCAGCAGGAGGGCACAGGGGGCAGAAAAACTGTTTTTT	TRBD1	TRBJ1-4	.	TRBV28
CAWSVQTTNEKLFF	TGTGCCTGGAGTGTACAGACAACTAATGAAAAACTGTTTTTT	.	TRBJ1-4	.	TRBV30
CASSLTAGGRSTDTQYF	TGTGCCAGCAGCTTGACAGCGGGAGGGCGGAGCACAGATACGCAGTATTTT	TRBD2	TRBJ2-3	.	TRBV5-4
CASSTTRVDGYTF	TGTGCCAGTAGTACCACACGGGTCGATGGCTACACCTTC	.	TRBJ1-2	.	TRBV19
CSVRDYLPDTQYF	TGCAGCGTCCGGGACTACCTCCCAGATACGCAGTATTTT	TRBD2	TRBJ2-3	.	TRBV29-1
CASILGPGSTDTQYF	TGCGCCAGCATCCTTGGGCCGGGGAGCACAGATACGCAGTATTTT	.	TRBJ2-3	.	TRBV5-1
CASSMDGQDSYEQYF	TGTGCCAGTAGTATGGACGGACAGGATTCCTACGAGCAGTACTTC	TRBD1	TRBJ2-7	.	TRBV19
CAWSTPNQPQHF	TGTGCCTGGAGTACACCAAATCAGCCCCAGCATTTT	.	TRBJ1-5	.	TRBV30
CASSLNPRTGNGYTF	TGTGCCAGTAGTCTCAATCCAAGGACAGGGAATGGCTACACCTTC	TRBD1	TRBJ1-2	.	TRBV19
CASSGGGTGELFF	TGTGCCAGCAGCGGGGGGGGCACCGGGGAGCTGTTTTTT	TRBD2	TRBJ2-2	.	TRBV9
CASAPDRGWNTF	TGTGCCAGTGCCCCGGACAGGGGTTGGAACACCTTC	TRBD1	TRBJ1-2	.	TRBV2
CASSGTRRDEQYF	TGTGCCAGCAGCGGGACTAGAAGGGACGAGCAGTACTTC	TRBD2	TRBJ2-7	.	TRBV27
CASSSRAGTQYF	TGTGCCAGCAGTTCAAGGGCGGGGACCCAGTACTTC	.	TRBJ2-5	.	TRBV27
CASRGQGYSNQPQHF	TGTGCCAGTAGGGGACAGGGATATAGCAATCAGCCCCAGCATTTT	TRBD1	TRBJ1-5	few	TRBV19
CASSSGGPNTEAFF	TGCGCCAGCAGCTCGGGTGGCCCGAACACTGAAGCTTTCTTT	.	TRBJ1-1	.	TRBV5-1
CASSVRPSGIFYEQYF	TGTGCCAGCAGCGTGCGCCCTAGCGGCATCTTCTACGAGCAGTACTTC	.	TRBJ2-7	.	TRBV21-1
CASIGGAHEAFF	TGTGCCAGCATCGGAGGGGCCCATGAAGCTTTCTTT	.	TRBJ1-1	few	TRBV7-9
CARSIPQREDYNEQFF	TGTGCCAGAAGCATACCCCAGCGGGAGGACTACAATGAGCAGTTCTTC	.	TRBJ2-1	.	TRBV7-5
CASSLGRGGDQETQYF	TGCGCCAGCAGCTTGGGCCGGGGGGGCGACCAAGAGACCCAGTACTTC	TRBD2	TRBJ2-5	.	TRBV5-1
CASSPRDRTNEQYF	TGTGCCAGCAGCCCCCGGGACAGAACGAACGAGCAGTACTTC	TRBD1	TRBJ2-7	.	TRBV7-9
CASSDTDRDEKLFF	TGTGCCAGCAGTGATACCGACAGGGATGAAAAACTGTTTTTT	TRBD1	TRBJ1-4	once	TRBV25-1